Following are 7 T cell receptor beta chains from one sample sequenced in a study of blood T cell repertoires in COVID-19. Measured with immunoSEQ multiplex PCR; TCRdb has only the in-frame clones, and not every one. This table holds around 78,000 clones, 88% found once. The specimen was peripheral blood. The receptors come from a middle-aged man with active COVID-19.

The CDR3 sequence: CASSLGLSAGELFF. In DNA form, the CDR3 reads TGTGCCAGCAGCCTCGGACTCTCCGCCGGGGAGCTGTTTTTT. The rearrangement uses TRBV7-6 and TRBJ2-2; D might be TRBD2 (5 bases). Germline lookup yields CDR1 SGHVS and CDR2 FNYEAQ. V lost 5 bases and J lost 6, with 13 bases in between. This CDR3 is 14 amino acids long.

This clone showed up just once. This chain links TRBV13 with TRBJ1-2; no clear D gene. Per the germline V gene, CDR1 is PRHDT and CDR2 is FYEKMQ (reference sequence). There are 16 residues in the CDR3. V was pared by 5 bases and J by 4 bases, with 20 bases between. In DNA form, the CDR3 reads TGTGCCAGCAGCCGGAGCGGGGAGGCCGAGGGCTATGGCTACACCTTC. It codes for CASSRSGEAEGYGYTF.

The chain couples TRBV18 to TRBJ2-7; 8 nucleotides match TRBD2. The CDR3 covers 16 residues. The junction had 8 bases not matched to a gene; V was cut back by 4 bases and J by 0 bases. Looked up from germline, CDR1 is KGHSH and CDR2 is LQKENI. CDR3 protein: CASSQTLAGDSYEQYF. The DNA for the CDR3 is TGTGCCAGCTCACAAACTCTAGCGGGCGACTCCTACGAGCAGTACTTC.

The chain links TRBV5-6 to TRBJ1-2; D is unresolved. The CDR3 spans 14 residues. CDR1 and CDR2 from the germline V gene are SGHDT and YYEEEE. Trimming removed 4 bases at V and 8 bases at J, with 18 bases between. The CDR3 DNA follows: TGTGCCAGCAGCCAAGGGCTGGGGTCGGGAGGCTACACCTTC. This sequence encodes CASSQGLGSGGYTF.

The CDR3 loop reads CASSEAATGYGYTF. DNA of the CDR3: TGTGCCAGCAGTGAGGCTGCCACGGGCTATGGCTACACCTTC. The V gene is TRBV2, the J gene TRBJ1-2; D gene ambiguous. The CDR3 sequence is 14 residues long. CDR1 and CDR2 from the germline V gene are SNHLY and FYNNEI. Trimming cost V 3 bases and J 4 bases, with 12 bases left between them. The whole variable domain, remainder taken from reference TRBV2 and TRBJ1-2, is EPEVTQTPSHQVTQMGQEVILRCVPISNHLYFYWYRQILGQKVEFLVSFYNNEISEKSEIFDDQFSVERPDGSNFTLKIRSTKLEDSAMYFCASSEAATGYGYTFGSGTRLTVV.

This clone was counted only a few times. The rearrangement uses TRBV30 and TRBJ2-1, with D unresolved. Germline CDR1 is GTSNPN and CDR2 is SVGIG (reference sequence). V shed 1 base and J shed 6 bases, with 7 bases lying between them. The CDR3 is 12 residues long. The CDR3 region is CAWSALSNEQFF. The CDR3 nucleotides are TGTGCCTGGAGTGCCCTGTCCAATGAGCAGTTCTTC.

The chain uses TRBV5-6 and TRBJ1-5, with D perhaps matching TRBD1 (5 bases). This CDR3 is 14 amino acids long. The V end was cut by 5 bases, the J end by 4 bases, with 13 bases between. The V gene's germline CDR1 is SGHDT and CDR2 YYEEEE. CDR3 nucleotide sequence: TGTGCCAGCAGGACCTGGGGGGATAATCAGCCCCAGCATTTT. It codes for CASRTWGDNQPQHF.